A single sample is the source of the 2 T cell receptor beta chains below, sequenced in a study of blood T cell repertoires in COVID-19. The repertoire was sequenced with immunoSEQ multiplex PCR; TCRdb's copy has only in-frame clones and lacks some. Here the sample spans 90,000 or so clones, 86% being singletons. Sequencing used peripheral blood. Receptors originate from a man over 45 with active COVID-19.

The chain has TRBV18 and TRBJ1-1; D uncertain. From germline, CDR1 is KGHSH and CDR2 LQKENI. The CDR3 extends over 14 amino acids. The V gene lost 3 bases and the J gene lost 5 bases, with 13 bases spanning the gap. CDR3 DNA sequence: TGTGCCAGCTCACCTACGTTGGGGAGAACTGAAGCTTTCTTT. Translated: CASSPTLGRTEAFF.

J is TRBJ2-1 and V is TRBV7-6; D possibly corresponds to TRBD2 (5 bases). Germline values: CDR1 SGHVS, CDR2 FNYEAQ. The V end was cut by 6 bases, the J end by 0 bases, with 12 bases between. This CDR3 is 15 amino acids long. In DNA, the CDR3 is TGTGCCAGCAGTTCGGACTTATACTCCTACAATGAGCAGTTCTTC. It codes for CASSSDLYSYNEQFF.